This T cell receptor beta chain emerged from a study of regulatory T cells in long-lasting Graves disease. Points from the study as a whole: Analyses excluded thyroid tissue, covering peripheral blood alone.

The time point: newly diagnosed GD, antithyroid drugs for less than 3 months. Isolated PBMC RNA provided the starting material for the TCR library. By American Thyroid Association guidelines, Graves' disease was diagnosed in the cohort. Building of the TCR beta libraries involved iRepertoire HTBI primers and Arm-PCR of CDR3 regions. TCRdb ran MiXCR on the multiplex PCR reads and lists one entry per CDR3 protein. The sample holds about 540,000 distinct CDR3 sequences, about 13% seen once. This clonotype was observed at least ten times. Its target is unknown. V was trimmed by 6 bases and J by 2 bases, leaving 8 bases between them. The CDR3 is 12 amino acids. Per germline, CDR1 MDHEN and CDR2 SYDVKM. This sample also appeared in a second study, on T cells in Graves' hyperthyroidism and ophthalmopathy.

This receptor was identified in a young man with Graves disease. The chain uses TRBV28 and TRBJ2-7, with D uncertain. The sample in question was peripheral blood mononuclear cells (PBMCs), obtained at new diagnosis, from a patient treated with antithyroid drugs. CDR3: CASRGRTYEQYF. The DNA for the CDR3 is TGTGCCAGCAGAGGCAGAACCTACGAGCAGTACTTC.